The next 16 T cell receptor beta chains were all read from a single sample in a study of blood T cells in healthy people across ages. Together with a sample-barcoded 5' primer, a J-beta primer mix was included in a second PCR lasting roughly 6 to 12 cycles. Via MiXCR, TCRdb re-called the 5' RACE reads, giving one row per CDR3 protein. The sample consists of roughly 680,000 distinct CDR3 sequences, around 50% of them appearing once. The sample consisted of blood. All receptors derive from a woman of 80 years or more in good health.

The CDR3 bases are TGCAATGCGCAAGCAGGGAAGGTGATTACTGAGCAGTACTTC. Protein sequence: CNAQAGKVITEQYF. This chain connects TRBV20-1 to TRBJ2-1; perhaps TRBD1 as D (5 bases). The DNA end is more similar to TRBJ2-7, so the J call may be wrong. The CDR3 is 14 amino acids. Germline V gene lookup returns CDR1 DFQATT and CDR2 SNEGSKA (reference sequence).

This clonotype was counted many times. At one end, the junction sequence differs from germline, possibly due to a read error. This sequence joins TRBV12-3 or TRBV12-4 and TRBJ2-1; tentatively, D is TRBD1 (6 bases). The CDR3 is 13 residues long. This chain's CDR3 is CASSLQGYNEQFF. DNA of the CDR3: TGCGCCAGCAGCTTGCAGGGGTACAATGAGCAGTTCTTC.

This sequence joins TRBV7-3 and TRBJ2-5, with 11 bases identical to TRBD2. J was trimmed by 5 bases and V by 5 bases; bases with no gene match: 7. The germline CDR1 and CDR2 sequences are SGHTA and FQGTGA. CDR3 length: 15 residues. The CDR3 DNA reads as TGTGCCAGCAGCATCTATAGCGGGGGGGCTGAGACCCAGTACTTC. Its protein is CASSIYSGGAETQYF.

The genes are TRBV20-1 and TRBJ2-1; tentatively, D is TRBD2 (7 bases). The CDR3 has 15 amino acids. Germline CDR1 is DFQATT and CDR2 is SNEGSKA (reference sequence). V was shortened by 1 base and J by 4 bases, with 14 bases between the two germline ends. The CDR3 DNA follows: TGCAGTGCTAGAGTTAGGAGGGGGGGATACAATGAGCAGTTCTTC. Its protein product is CSARVRRGGYNEQFF.

The sample holds one count of this clonotype. The V and J genes are TRBV6-5 and TRBJ2-1; TRBD2 matches 8 bases. In germline, CDR1 is MNHEY, CDR2 SVGAGI. Germline trimming cut 2 bases from V and 9 bases from J; bases unmatched to any gene: 18. This CDR3 region has 18 residues. CDR3 sequence reads: CASSYGPVRGLGSGEQFF. The CDR3 region has the DNA TGTGCCAGCAGTTACGGGCCCGTCCGGGGACTAGGGTCGGGTGAGCAGTTCTTC.

The gene calls are TRBV5-1 and TRBJ2-3; the match to TRBD2 covers 10 bases. Trimming at V came to 1 base and at J to 5 bases, leaving 7 bases not matched to a gene. CDR1 is SGHRS, CDR2 YFSETQ, per germline. The CDR3 length is 16 residues. CDR3 DNA sequence: TGCGCCAGCAGCTTGCCCGGACTAGCGGTACAAGATACGCAGTATTTT. Translated: CASSLPGLAVQDTQYF.

This clonotype was seen only a few times. A read error is possible here, since a much larger clone lies one base away. The chain links TRBV28 to TRBJ2-7; the D gene is possibly TRBD2 (6 bases). Trimming took 5 bases from V and 3 from J, leaving 29 bases between them. This CDR3 has 19 residues. The V gene's germline CDR1 is MDHEN and CDR2 SYDVKM. The CDR3 DNA sequence: TGTGCCAGCAGTCACCAATACGGGAAGGTAGTGGCGGGGCTCTACGAGCAGTACTTC. It yields the protein CASSHQYGKVVAGLYEQYF.

This clonotype was seen a single time. This chain connects TRBV9 to TRBJ1-1, with TRBD1 matching over 9 bases. Germline lookup yields CDR1 SGDLS and CDR2 YYNGEE. V shed 5 bases and J 4 bases; nucleotides not matched to a gene: 6. The CDR3 sequence is 14 residues long. CDR3 bases: TGTGCCAGCAGTACGGGACAGGGTTCCACTGAAGCTTTCTTT. It translates to CASSTGQGSTEAFF. Filled out from reference TRBV9 and TRBJ1-1, the complete variable domain reads DSGVTQTPKHLITATGQRVTLRCSPRSGDLSVYWYQQSLDQGLQFLIQYYNGEERAKGNILERFSAQQFPDLHSELNLSSLELGDSALYFCASSTGQGSTEAFFGQGTRLTVV.

This clonotype was detected ten times or more. This chain uses TRBV5-1 with TRBJ2-7; TRBD1 agrees at 10 bases. This CDR3 spans 16 amino acids. V was clipped by 4 bases and J by 6 bases; unmatched bases: 13. The germline gives CDR1 SGHRS, CDR2 YFSETQ. CDR3 loop: CASSNPGTGAFAEQYF. Written as DNA, the CDR3 is TGCGCCAGCAGCAACCCCGGGACAGGGGCCTTTGCCGAGCAGTACTTC.

This clonotype was observed a few times. The V and J genes are TRBV12-3 or TRBV12-4 and TRBJ2-1; TRBD1 matches at 7 bases. This CDR3 comprises 13 residues. V shed 8 bases and J 1 base; nucleotides not matched to a gene: 2. Written as DNA, the CDR3 is TGTGCCAGCCTCAGGGGGTCCTACAATGAGCAGTTCTTC. This encodes CASLRGSYNEQFF.

The V gene is TRBV7-2, the J gene TRBJ2-7; D is possibly TRBD2 (6 bases). Germline CDR1 is SGHTA and CDR2 is FQGNSA. The CDR3 is made up of 14 amino acids. Trimming took 5 bases from V and 2 from J, leaving 13 bases between them. The CDR3 loop reads CASSPGSGPYEQYF. DNA of the CDR3: TGTGCCAGCAGCCCCGGGAGCGGACCCTACGAGCAGTACTTC.

The V gene is TRBV20-1, the J gene TRBJ2-5; D unclear. V lost 7 bases and J lost 4, with 19 bases in between. Germline V gene data show CDR1 as DFQATT and CDR2 as SNEGSKA (reference sequence). The CDR3 length is 14 residues. The DNA of the CDR3 is TGCAGTGGAAAGACCGTAGGTTGGGGAGAGACCCAGTACTTC. It yields the protein CSGKTVGWGETQYF.

The sample holds many counts of this clonotype. V gene TRBV30 combines with J gene TRBJ1-2; maybe TRBD1 (5 bases). The CDR3 extends over 12 amino acids. V shed 2 bases and J shed 2 bases, with 6 bases lying between them. The germline gives CDR1 GTSNPN, CDR2 SVGIG (reference sequence). CDR3 in DNA: TGTGCCTGGAGTCGGGGGAACTATGGCTACACCTTC. Its translation is CAWSRGNYGYTF.

J is TRBJ1-6 and V is TRBV10-2; D possibly corresponds to TRBD1 (5 bases). Germline CDR1 reads WSHSY; CDR2 reads SAAADI. Trimming pared 3 bases from V and 10 bases from J, leaving 16 bases between. CDR3 length: 15 amino acids. The CDR3 coding sequence is TGCGCCAGCAGTGAAGGGGCGTTCCTTCTCTCACCCCTCCACTTT. As protein: CASSEGAFLLSPLHF.

A single count supports this clonotype. This chain connects TRBV21-1 to TRBJ2-7; TRBD1, as called in the table, went unchecked against the DNA. TRBV21-1 represents a pseudogene. The CDR3 runs 14 residues. The CDR3 protein is CASSKVATGVEQYF. The CDR3 DNA sequence: TGTGCCAGCAGCAAAGTTGCGACAGGGGTCGAGCAGTACTTC.

This clonotype was observed a single time. A much larger clonotype is one base distant, so this may be a read error. The chain combines TRBV29-1 with TRBJ2-5; TRBD2 aligns across 15 bases. The V gene's germline CDR1 is SQVTM and CDR2 ANQGSEA. CDR3 size: 14 residues. CDR3 in DNA: TGCAGCGTTGCCTGGACTAGCGGGAGGGGGACCCAGTCCTTC. Translation gives CSVAWTSGRGTQSF. The whole variable domain, remainder taken from reference TRBV29-1 and TRBJ2-5, is SAVISQKPSRDICQRGTSLTIQCQVDSQVTMMFWYRQQPGQSLTLIATANQGSEATYESGFVIDKFPISRPNLTFSTLTVSNMSPEDSSIYLCSVAWTSGRGTQSFGPGTRLLVL.